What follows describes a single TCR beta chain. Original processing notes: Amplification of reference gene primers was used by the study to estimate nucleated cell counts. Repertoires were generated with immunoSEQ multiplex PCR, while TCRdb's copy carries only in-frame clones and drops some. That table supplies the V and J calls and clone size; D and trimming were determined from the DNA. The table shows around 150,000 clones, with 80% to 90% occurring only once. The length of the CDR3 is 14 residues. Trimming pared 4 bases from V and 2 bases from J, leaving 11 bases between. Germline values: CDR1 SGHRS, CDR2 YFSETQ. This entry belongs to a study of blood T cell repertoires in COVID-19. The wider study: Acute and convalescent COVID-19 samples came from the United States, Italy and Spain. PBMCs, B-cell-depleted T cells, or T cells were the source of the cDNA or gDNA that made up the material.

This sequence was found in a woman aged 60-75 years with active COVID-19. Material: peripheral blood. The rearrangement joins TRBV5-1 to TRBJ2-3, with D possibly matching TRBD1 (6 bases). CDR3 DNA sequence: TGCGCCAGCAGCCTGGGGGCACACACAGATACGCAGTATTTT. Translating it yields CASSLGAHTDTQYF.